These 14 T cell receptor beta chains came from one sample sequenced in a study of T cell clones after liver transplantation. The assay was immunoSEQ multiplex PCR, and TCRdb's table has in-frame clones only and misses some. The sample has roughly 65,000 clones, 92% seen once. The sequenced sample was CD4+ T cells from blood, obtained less than 27 months after liver transplant. These receptors all stem from a human patient who received a liver transplant. Some of these T cells may belong to the graft donor.

DNA for the CDR3: TGCGCCAGCAGCCAAACGGGAGCGGGCACCGGGGAGCTGTTTTTT. It codes for CASSQTGAGTGELFF. J is TRBJ2-2 and V is TRBV5-1, with a tentative D call TRBD2 (6 bases). The CDR3 loop spans 15 amino acids. Trimming stripped 4 bases from V and 4 bases from J, with 14 bases between. Germline V lookup: CDR1 SGHRS, CDR2 YFSETQ.

The J gene is TRBJ2-5, the V gene TRBV15, with D possibly being TRBD2 (7 bases). CDR1 is LNHNV and CDR2 is YYDKDF in the germline V gene (reference sequence). V was trimmed by 1 base and J by 4 bases, leaving 19 bases between them. CDR3 length: 17 residues. The CDR3 spells CATSRAGGRITIETQYF. The CDR3, as DNA: TGTGCCACCAGCAGAGCCGGGGGGCGAATTACAATAGAGACCCAGTACTTC.

V usage is TRBV28 and J usage is TRBJ2-2; possible D gene TRBD2, 5 bases. V was clipped by 5 bases and J by 13 bases, with 11 bases between them. From germline, CDR1 is MDHEN and CDR2 SYDVKM. CDR3 length: 11 residues. DNA for the CDR3: TGTGCCAGCAGTCCGAGGGCGGGGCTGTTTTTT. Translated, it gives CASSPRAGLFF. Drawing the rest from reference TRBV28 and TRBJ2-2, the complete variable domain is DVKVTQSSRYLVKRTGEKVFLECVQDMDHENMFWYRQDPGLGLRLIYFSYDVKMKEKGDIPEGYSVSREKKERFSLILESASTNQTSMYLCASSPRAGLFFGEGSRLTVL.

This chain joins TRBV4-1 and TRBJ1-5; D possibly corresponds to TRBD1 (6 bases). From germline, CDR1 is MGHRA and CDR2 YSYEKL. This CDR3 is 16 amino acids long. Trimming took 0 bases from V and 4 from J, leaving 13 bases between them. DNA of the CDR3: TGCGCCAGCAGCCAAGATTCAGGGACACAAAATCAGCCCCAGCATTTT. Protein: CASSQDSGTQNQPQHF.

The chain is built from TRBV6-6 and TRBJ2-7, with D possibly matching TRBD1 (6 bases). The germline CDR1 and CDR2 sequences are MNHNY and SVGAGI (reference sequence). The CDR3 runs 14 residues. Deletions cut 2 bases from V and 4 bases from J, with 12 bases between. The DNA of the CDR3 is TGTGCCAGCAGTTACGGGACACCTCCGTACGAGCAGTACTTC. This codes for CASSYGTPPYEQYF.

CDR3 nucleotide sequence: TGTGCCAGCAGCCATACAGGGTTGGTCACTGAAGCTTTCTTT. Its protein is CASSHTGLVTEAFF. This chain uses TRBV7-2 with TRBJ1-1; possibly TRBD1 for D (6 bases). This CDR3 is 14 amino acids long. V was pared by 5 bases and J by 4 bases, with 14 bases between. CDR1 and CDR2 from the germline V gene are SGHTA and FQGNSA. Based on the CDR3 plus reference TRBV7-2 and TRBJ1-1, the full variable domain is GAGVSQSPSNKVTEKGKDVELRCDPISGHTALYWYRQSLGQGLEFLIYFQGNSAPDKSGLPSDRFSAERTGGSVSTLTIQRTQQEDSAVYLCASSHTGLVTEAFFGQGTRLTVV.

This chain uses TRBV5-1 with TRBJ1-5; TRBD1 is a possible D gene (5 bases). Trimming left V 4 bases short and J 4 bases short, with 12 bases between. In germline, CDR1 is SGHRS, CDR2 YFSETQ. The CDR3 extends over 14 amino acids. The CDR3 DNA sequence: TGCGCCAGCAGCCCGGGACTATTTAATCAGCCCCAGCATTTT. The encoded protein is CASSPGLFNQPQHF.

The chain carries TRBV5-1 and TRBJ2-5, with TRBD2 identical over 15 bases. Germline CDR1 and CDR2: SGHRS and YFSETQ. CDR3 length: 16 amino acids. V gave up 4 bases and J gave up 5 bases; unmatched junction bases: 6. The CDR3: CASSPGTSGRRETQYF. CDR3 bases: TGCGCCAGCAGCCCGGGGACTAGCGGGAGGAGGGAGACCCAGTACTTC.

The rearrangement links TRBV19 to TRBJ2-7; 7 nucleotides match TRBD1. This CDR3 is 18 amino acids long. Per the germline V gene, CDR1 is LNHDA and CDR2 is SQIVND (reference sequence). V lost 2 bases, J lost 2 bases, and 15 bases stayed unmatched. CDR3 amino acids: CASSIRGQVGPVTYEQYF. Written as DNA, the CDR3 is TGTGCCAGTAGTATAAGAGGACAGGTGGGACCCGTCACCTACGAGCAGTACTTC.

The chain has TRBV5-1 and TRBJ2-3; 15 bases fit TRBD2. This CDR3 is built from 19 residues. The J segment lost 1 base and the V segment lost 4 bases, leaving 10 bases of the junction unmatched. In germline, CDR1 is SGHRS, CDR2 YFSETQ. CDR3 bases: TGCGCCAGCAGCGAGCCATCCGGGACTAGCGGGAGGCGCACAGATACGCAGTATTTT. Protein product: CASSEPSGTSGRRTDTQYF.

CDR3 bases: TGTGCCACCCTTAGGGACGCCTCCTACAATGAGCAGTTCTTC. This codes for CATLRDASYNEQFF. The chain links TRBV6-5 to TRBJ2-1; D is possibly TRBD1 or TRBD2 (5 bases each). CDR1 is MNHEY, CDR2 SVGAGI, per germline. The V end lost 10 bases, the J end lost 0 bases, and 13 bases lay between the germline ends. This CDR3 has 14 amino acids.

The chain uses TRBV5-4 and TRBJ2-1; TRBD2 agrees at 7 bases. The V gene end was trimmed by 1 base and the J gene end by 5 bases; junction bases not matched to a gene: 9. CDR1 and CDR2 (germline): SGHNT, YYREEE (reference sequence). This CDR3 contains 16 residues. CDR3 in amino acids: CASSLSGARNNNEQFF. The CDR3 region has the DNA TGTGCCAGCAGCTTGAGCGGGGCTAGGAATAACAATGAGCAGTTCTTC. The full variable domain, in which reference TRBV5-4 and TRBJ2-1 provide the parts outside the CDR3, is ETGVTQSPTHLIKTRGQQVTLRCSSQSGHNTVSWYQQALGQGPQFIFQYYREEENGRGNFPPRFSGLQFPNYSSELNVNALELDDSALYLCASSLSGARNNNEQFFGPGTRLTVL.

In nucleotides, the CDR3 is TGTGCCAGCAGTGAAGAGCAGTTCTTC. It codes for CASSEEQFF. The chain recombines TRBV25-1 with TRBJ2-1; D gene uncertain. From germline, CDR1 is MGHDK and CDR2 SYGVNS. The CDR3 spans 9 residues. Trimming took 2 bases from V and 10 from J, leaving 0 bases between them.

The rearrangement uses TRBV6-5 and TRBJ2-7; no clear D gene. V was clipped by 2 bases and J by 3 bases, with 11 bases between them. Per germline, CDR1 MNHEY and CDR2 SVGAGI. CDR3 length equals 14 residues. In nucleotides, the CDR3 is TGTGCCAGCAGTTACGGGGTACCCAGCTACGAGCAGTACTTC. This sequence encodes CASSYGVPSYEQYF.